This T cell receptor beta chain was observed in a study of T cell responses to AZD1222 COVID-19 vaccine. Findings of the study overall: Spike-spanning, vaccine-associated CD4 TCRs were dominant at 160-218 and 743-854. Repertoire samples came only from after the peak T cell response.

About this clone itself: Its antigen remains unidentified.

Germline V CDR1 and CDR2: SEHNR, FQNEAQ (reference sequence). Trimming took off 1 base at V and 7 bases at J, with 5 bases between the two ends. CDR3 length: 12 amino acids. The table came from immunoSEQ multiplex PCR; TCRdb's copy has only in-frame clones and leaves some out. The sample holds around 130,000 clones, about 85% seen once. The clonotype originates from an adult who received the AZD1222 COVID-19 vaccine. The sequencing used peripheral blood, collected 28 days after the second AZD1222 dose. The V call is TRBV7-9, the J call TRBJ1-5; D gene ambiguous. The CDR3 region is CASSLDGQPQHF. The CDR3 coding sequence is TGTGCCAGCAGCTTAGATGGACAGCCCCAGCATTTT.